Sequencing of this T cell receptor beta chain was carried out in a study of response to subunit inactivated influenza vaccine. Each CDR3 protein is one row after TCRdb ran MiXCR on the RT-PCR reads. The data show some 850,000 distinct CDR3 sequences, with roughly 18% seen just once and under 13% held by the top ten. Findings and limits, study-wide: Few new T cells, the authors suggested, are recruited by each seasonal influenza vaccination.

Notes on this clonotype: Its specificity is unknown.

Trimming removed 3 bases from V and 4 bases from J, with 12 bases in between. This CDR3 comprises 14 residues. CDR1 and CDR2 (germline): DFQATT, SNEGSKA (reference sequence). The input for sequencing was PBMCs from blood, taken 5 days after vaccination. The chain carries TRBV20-1 and TRBJ1-4; D is ambiguous. The clonotype was recovered from a man over 45 who received an inactivated influenza vaccine. CDR3 in DNA: TGCAGTGCTAGCCTGGGCGGACTTAATGAAAAACTGTTTTTT. This translates into CSASLGGLNEKLFF.